This T cell receptor (beta chain) appears in the sequencing data of a study of cytomegalovirus exposure and HLA in healthy donors. In regard to this clone: The junction departs from the called germline gene at one end, perhaps through a read error.

The V gene's germline CDR1 is SSHAT and CDR2 FNYEAQ (reference sequence). This CDR3 contains 14 residues. Vbeta (60) and Jbeta (13) primers were used in the PCR. In the original analysis: Later analysis identified approximately 80 million unique TCR beta chains, 9 million to 12 million shared. TCRdb's copy holds only in-frame clones and misses some; the assay was immunoSEQ multiplex PCR. The DNA gave D and trimming, while V, J and clone size come from that table. This table has more than 90,000 clones, approximately 80% appearing once. The sequence derives from a woman under 30 in good health and CMV-seropositive. The chain recombines TRBV7-7 with TRBJ2-2; TRBD1 might be the D (5 bases). Sequenced: PBMCs. CDR3 sequence: CASRLRGNTGELFF. The CDR3 DNA reads TGTGCTAGCAGATTAAGGGGTAACACCGGGGAGCTGTTTTTT.